Shown below are 7 T cell receptor beta chains from a single sample sequenced in a study of blood T cell repertoires in COVID-19. Sequenced by immunoSEQ multiplex PCR; TCRdb stores in-frame clones only, minus some. The sample records around 220,000 clones, almost 90% being singletons. Sequences were obtained from peripheral blood. Every receptor here comes from a man aged 18 to 30 with active or convalescent COVID-19.

The V gene is TRBV5-6, the J gene TRBJ2-3, with 12 bases that match TRBD2. The CDR3 is 17 residues long. Germline V gives CDR1 SGHDT, CDR2 YYEEEE. J was trimmed by 0 bases and V by 4 bases; bases with no gene match: 6. The CDR3 loop reads CASSPTSGGSSTDTQYF. The DNA of the CDR3 is TGTGCCAGCAGCCCGACTAGCGGGGGCTCTAGCACAGATACGCAGTATTTT.

The chain links TRBV5-1 to TRBJ1-6; 9 bases agree with TRBD1. CDR1 is SGHRS and CDR2 is YFSETQ in the germline V gene. V gave up 0 bases and J gave up 8 bases; unmatched junction bases: 3. The CDR3 is 15 residues long. CDR3: CASSLGDRVDSPLHF. The CDR3 coding sequence is TGCGCCAGCAGCTTGGGGGACAGGGTAGATTCACCCCTCCACTTT.

The chain couples TRBV19 to TRBJ1-4; maybe TRBD1 (6 bases). V was trimmed by 7 bases and J by 3 bases, leaving 15 bases between them. The germline gives CDR1 LNHDA, CDR2 SQIVND (reference sequence). The CDR3 consists of 15 residues. CDR3 sequence: CASTYAGAANEKLFF. Here the CDR3 DNA reads TGTGCCAGTACCTACGCAGGGGCGGCTAATGAAAAACTGTTTTTT.

The chain uses TRBV25-1 and TRBJ1-2, with D hard to call. V lost 2 bases, J lost 6 bases, and 13 bases lay in between. CDR3 size: 14 residues. Per the germline V gene, CDR1 is MGHDK and CDR2 is SYGVNS. The CDR3 nucleotides read TGTGCCAGCAGTGAAGTGGCGGAGGGCCATGGCTACACCTTC. This sequence encodes CASSEVAEGHGYTF.

The gene calls are TRBV6-5 and TRBJ1-4; tentatively, D is TRBD1 (5 bases). V was shortened by 6 bases and J by 4 bases, with 15 bases between the two germline ends. CDR1 MNHEY and CDR2 SVGAGI come from the germline V gene. The CDR3 is 15 amino acids. CDR3 residues: CASRTGAGGNEKLFF. Here the CDR3 DNA reads TGTGCCAGCAGAACCGGGGCGGGAGGTAATGAAAAACTGTTTTTT.

V usage is TRBV18 and J usage is TRBJ2-3, with 7 nucleotides matching TRBD1. The J segment lost 0 bases and the V segment lost 3 bases, leaving 6 bases of the junction unmatched. CDR3 length: 16 residues. Germline values: CDR1 KGHSH, CDR2 LQKENI. CDR3 sequence (DNA): TGTGCCAGCTCACCGGCGACAGGGATAAGCACAGATACGCAGTATTTT. Residues: CASSPATGISTDTQYF.

The gene calls are TRBV7-2 and TRBJ2-1, with TRBD2 as a possible D gene (6 bases). This CDR3 has 17 amino acids. V lost 5 bases and J 0 bases, leaving 17 bases between the germline ends. Germline lookup yields CDR1 SGHTA and CDR2 FQGNSA. CDR3 residues: CASSPSSPGSSYNEQFF. In nucleotides, the CDR3 is TGTGCCAGCAGCCCCTCTTCCCCCGGGAGCTCCTACAATGAGCAGTTCTTC.